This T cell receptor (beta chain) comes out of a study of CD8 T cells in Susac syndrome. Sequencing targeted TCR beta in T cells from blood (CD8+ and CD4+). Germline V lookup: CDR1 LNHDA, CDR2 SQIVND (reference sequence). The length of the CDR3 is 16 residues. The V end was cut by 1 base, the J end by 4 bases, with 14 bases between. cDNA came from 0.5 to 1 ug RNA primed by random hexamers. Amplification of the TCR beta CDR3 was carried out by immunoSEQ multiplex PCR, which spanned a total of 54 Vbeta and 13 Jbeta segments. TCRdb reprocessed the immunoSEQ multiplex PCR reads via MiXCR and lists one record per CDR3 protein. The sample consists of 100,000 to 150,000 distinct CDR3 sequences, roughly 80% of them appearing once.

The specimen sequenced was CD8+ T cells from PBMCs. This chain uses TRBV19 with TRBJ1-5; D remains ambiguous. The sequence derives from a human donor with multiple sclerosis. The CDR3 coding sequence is TGTGCCAGTAGTATAGCTTCTCGGGCCCAGAATCAGCCCCAGCATTTT. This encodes CASSIASRAQNQPQHF.